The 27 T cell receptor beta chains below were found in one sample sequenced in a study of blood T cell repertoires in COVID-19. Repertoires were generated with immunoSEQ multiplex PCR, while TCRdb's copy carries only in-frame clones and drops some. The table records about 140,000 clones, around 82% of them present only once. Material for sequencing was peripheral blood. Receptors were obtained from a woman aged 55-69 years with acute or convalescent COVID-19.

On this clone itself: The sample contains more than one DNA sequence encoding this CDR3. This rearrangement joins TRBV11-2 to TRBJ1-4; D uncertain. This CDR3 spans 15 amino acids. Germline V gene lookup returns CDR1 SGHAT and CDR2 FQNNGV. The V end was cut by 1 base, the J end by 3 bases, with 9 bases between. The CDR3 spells CASSLGGGPNEKLFF. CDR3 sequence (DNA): TGTGCCAGCAGCTTAGGGGGAGGGCCTAATGAAAAACTGTTTTTT.

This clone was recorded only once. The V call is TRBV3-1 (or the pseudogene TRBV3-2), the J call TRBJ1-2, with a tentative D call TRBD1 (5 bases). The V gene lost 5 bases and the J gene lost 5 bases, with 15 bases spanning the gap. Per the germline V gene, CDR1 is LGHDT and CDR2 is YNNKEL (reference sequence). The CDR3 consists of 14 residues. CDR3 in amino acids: CASSENAGDYGYTF. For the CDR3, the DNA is TGTGCCAGCAGCGAGAACGCGGGGGATTATGGCTACACCTTC.

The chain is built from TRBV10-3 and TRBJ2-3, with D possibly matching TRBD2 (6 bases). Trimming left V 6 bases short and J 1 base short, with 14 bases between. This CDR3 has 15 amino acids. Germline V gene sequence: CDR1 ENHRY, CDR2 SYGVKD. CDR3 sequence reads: CAISFDWGGTDTQYF. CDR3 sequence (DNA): TGTGCCATCAGCTTCGACTGGGGGGGCACAGATACGCAGTATTTT.

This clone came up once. The CDR3 reads CASSQGLIAGVETQYF. The CDR3 DNA reads as TGTGCCAGCAGCCAAGGCCTGATAGCGGGAGTAGAGACCCAGTACTTC. The gene calls are TRBV3-1 (or the pseudogene TRBV3-2) and TRBJ2-5, with TRBD2 matching 9 bases. Germline values: CDR1 LGHDT, CDR2 YNNKEL (reference sequence). This CDR3 has 16 amino acids. With V trimmed by 1 base and J by 4 bases, 7 bases remained unmatched.

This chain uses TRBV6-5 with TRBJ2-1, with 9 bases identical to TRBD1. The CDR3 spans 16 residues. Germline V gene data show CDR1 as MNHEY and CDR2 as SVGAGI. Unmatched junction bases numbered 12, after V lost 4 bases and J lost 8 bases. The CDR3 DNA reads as TGTGCCAGCAGTTCCCAAACAGGGGGCGTTAACGATGAGCAGTTCTTC. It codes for CASSSQTGGVNDEQFF.

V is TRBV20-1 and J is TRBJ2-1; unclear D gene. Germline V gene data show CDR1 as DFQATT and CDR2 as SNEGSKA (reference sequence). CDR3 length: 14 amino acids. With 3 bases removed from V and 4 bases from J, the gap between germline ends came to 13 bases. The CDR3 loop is CSASPMSPYNEQFF. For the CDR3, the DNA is TGCAGTGCTAGTCCCATGAGCCCATACAATGAGCAGTTCTTC.

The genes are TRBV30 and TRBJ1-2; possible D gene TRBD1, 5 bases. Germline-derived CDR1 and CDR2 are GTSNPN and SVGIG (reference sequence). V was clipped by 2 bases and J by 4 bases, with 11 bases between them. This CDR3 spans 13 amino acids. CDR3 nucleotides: TGTGCCTGGAGTTCAACAGGAGCCTATGGCTACACCTTC. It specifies CAWSSTGAYGYTF.

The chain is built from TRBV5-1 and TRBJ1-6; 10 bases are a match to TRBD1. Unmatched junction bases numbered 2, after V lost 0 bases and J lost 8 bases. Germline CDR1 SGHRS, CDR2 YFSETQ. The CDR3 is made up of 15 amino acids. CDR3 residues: CASSLEGQGYSPLHF. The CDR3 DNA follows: TGCGCCAGCAGCTTGGAGGGACAGGGGTATTCACCCCTCCACTTT.

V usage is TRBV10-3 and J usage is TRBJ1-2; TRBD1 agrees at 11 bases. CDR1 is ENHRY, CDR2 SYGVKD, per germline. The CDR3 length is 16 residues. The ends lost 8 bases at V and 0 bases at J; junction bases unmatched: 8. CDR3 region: CAIPAGQGGANYGYTF. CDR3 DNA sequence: TGTGCCATCCCCGCGGGACAGGGGGGAGCTAACTATGGCTACACCTTC.

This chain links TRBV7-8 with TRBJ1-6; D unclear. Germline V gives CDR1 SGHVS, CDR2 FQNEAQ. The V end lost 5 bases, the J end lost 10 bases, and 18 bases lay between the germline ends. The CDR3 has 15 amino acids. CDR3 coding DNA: TGTGCCAGCAGCATTAGCTTGGTTATTGGGTCACCCCTCCACTTT. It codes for CASSISLVIGSPLHF.

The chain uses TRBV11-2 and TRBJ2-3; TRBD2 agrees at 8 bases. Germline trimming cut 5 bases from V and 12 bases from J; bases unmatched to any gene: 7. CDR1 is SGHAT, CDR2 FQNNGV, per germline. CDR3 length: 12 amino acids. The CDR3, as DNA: TGTGCCAGCAGCCCGGAGCGGGAGATCCAGTATTTT. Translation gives CASSPEREIQYF. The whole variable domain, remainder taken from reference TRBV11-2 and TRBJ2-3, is EAGVAQSPRYKIIEKRQSVAFWCNPISGHATLYWYQQILGQGPKLLIQFQNNGVVDDSQLPKDRFSAERLKGVDSTLKIQPAKLEDSAVYLCASSPEREIQYFGPGTRLTVL.

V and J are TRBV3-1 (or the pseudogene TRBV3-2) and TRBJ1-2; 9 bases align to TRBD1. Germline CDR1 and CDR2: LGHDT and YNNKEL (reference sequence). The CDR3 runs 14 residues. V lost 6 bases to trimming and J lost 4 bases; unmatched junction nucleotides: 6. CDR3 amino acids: CASRDRGASYGYTF. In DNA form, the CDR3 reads TGTGCCAGCAGGGACAGGGGCGCCAGCTATGGCTACACCTTC.

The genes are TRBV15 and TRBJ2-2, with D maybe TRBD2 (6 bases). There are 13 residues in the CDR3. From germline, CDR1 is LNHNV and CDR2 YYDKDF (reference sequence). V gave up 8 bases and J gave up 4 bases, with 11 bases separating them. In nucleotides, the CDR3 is TGTGCCACCGGGAGGTCTACCACCGGGGAGCTGTTTTTT. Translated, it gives CATGRSTTGELFF. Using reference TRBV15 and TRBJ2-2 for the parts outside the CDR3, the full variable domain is DAMVIQNPRYQVTQFGKPVTLSCSQTLNHNVMYWYQQKSSQAPKLLFHYYDKDFNNEADTPDNFQSRRPNTSFCFLDIRSPGLGDTAMYLCATGRSTTGELFFGEGSRLTVL.

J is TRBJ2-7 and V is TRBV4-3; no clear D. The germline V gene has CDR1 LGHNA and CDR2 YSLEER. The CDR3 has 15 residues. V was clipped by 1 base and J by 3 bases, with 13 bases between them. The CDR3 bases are TGCGCCAGCAGCCAAGCTCGAGACATGTACTACGAGCAGTACTTC. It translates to CASSQARDMYYEQYF.

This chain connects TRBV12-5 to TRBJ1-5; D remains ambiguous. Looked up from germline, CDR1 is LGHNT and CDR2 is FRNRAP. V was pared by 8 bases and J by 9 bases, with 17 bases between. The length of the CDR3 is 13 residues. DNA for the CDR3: TGTGCTAGTTCGAGGGCCATGGGTCTGCCCCAGCATTTT. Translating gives CASSRAMGLPQHF.

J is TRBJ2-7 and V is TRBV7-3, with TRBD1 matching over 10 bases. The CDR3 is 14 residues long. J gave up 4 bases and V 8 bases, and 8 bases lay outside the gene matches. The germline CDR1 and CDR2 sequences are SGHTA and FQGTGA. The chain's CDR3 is CASALTGGGYEQYF. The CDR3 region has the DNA TGTGCCAGCGCCCTGACAGGGGGCGGTTACGAGCAGTACTTC.

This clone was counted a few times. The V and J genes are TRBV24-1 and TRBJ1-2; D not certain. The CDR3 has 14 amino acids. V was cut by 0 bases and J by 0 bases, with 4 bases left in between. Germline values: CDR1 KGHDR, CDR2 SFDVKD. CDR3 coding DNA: TGTGCCACCAGTGATTTGACAGCTAACTATGGCTACACCTTC. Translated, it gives CATSDLTANYGYTF.

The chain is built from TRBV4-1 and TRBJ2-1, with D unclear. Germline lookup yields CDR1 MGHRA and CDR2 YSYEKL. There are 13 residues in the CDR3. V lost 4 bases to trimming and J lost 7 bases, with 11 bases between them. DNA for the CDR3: TGCGCCAGCAGCCCGAGGCGTGGTAATGAGCAGTTCTTC. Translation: CASSPRRGNEQFF.

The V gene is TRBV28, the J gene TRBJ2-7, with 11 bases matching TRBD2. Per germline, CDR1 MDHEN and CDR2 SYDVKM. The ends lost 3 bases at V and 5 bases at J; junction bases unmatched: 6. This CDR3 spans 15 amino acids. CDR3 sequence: CASSFRTSGSHEQYF. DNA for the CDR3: TGTGCCAGCAGTTTCAGGACTAGCGGGTCCCACGAGCAGTACTTC.

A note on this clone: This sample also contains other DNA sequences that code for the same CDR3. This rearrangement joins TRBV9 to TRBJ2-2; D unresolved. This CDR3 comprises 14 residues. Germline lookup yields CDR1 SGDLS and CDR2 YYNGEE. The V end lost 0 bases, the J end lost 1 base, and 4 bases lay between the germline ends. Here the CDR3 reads CASSVGGNTGELFF. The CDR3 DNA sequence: TGTGCCAGCAGCGTAGGAGGGAACACCGGGGAGCTGTTTTTT.

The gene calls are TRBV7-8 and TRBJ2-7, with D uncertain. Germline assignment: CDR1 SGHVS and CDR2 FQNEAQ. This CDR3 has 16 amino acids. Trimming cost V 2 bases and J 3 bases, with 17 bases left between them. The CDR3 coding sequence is TGTGCCAGCAGCTTAAGTGCAGGCCAAATCGGCTACGAGCAGTACTTC. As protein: CASSLSAGQIGYEQYF.

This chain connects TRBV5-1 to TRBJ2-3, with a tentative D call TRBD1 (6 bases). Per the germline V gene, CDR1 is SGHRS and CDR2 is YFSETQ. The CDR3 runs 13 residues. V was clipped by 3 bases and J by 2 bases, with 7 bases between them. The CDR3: CASSWDTTDTQYF. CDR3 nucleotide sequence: TGCGCCAGCAGCTGGGACACCACAGATACGCAGTATTTT.

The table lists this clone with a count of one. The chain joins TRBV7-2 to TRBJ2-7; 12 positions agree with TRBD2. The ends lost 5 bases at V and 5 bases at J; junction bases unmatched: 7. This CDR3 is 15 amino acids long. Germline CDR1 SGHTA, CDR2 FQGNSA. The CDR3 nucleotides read TGTGCCAGCAGCAGACGACTAGCGGGAGTTGACGAGCAGTACTTC. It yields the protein CASSRRLAGVDEQYF.

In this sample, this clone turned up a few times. The CDR3 sequence: CASSTYGDTYEQYF. CDR3 nucleotides: TGTGCCAGCAGCACCTACGGGGACACCTACGAGCAGTACTTC. This chain uses TRBV7-9 with TRBJ2-7; D perhaps matches TRBD1 (6 bases). The V gene's germline CDR1 is SEHNR and CDR2 FQNEAQ (reference sequence). V lost 5 bases and J 2 bases, leaving 13 bases between the germline ends. The CDR3 sequence is 14 residues long.

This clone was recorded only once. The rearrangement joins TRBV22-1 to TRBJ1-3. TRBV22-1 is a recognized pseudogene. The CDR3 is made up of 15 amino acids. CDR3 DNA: TGTCCTGGGAGCGCGGGGAGGGAACAGGGAAACACCATATATTTT. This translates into CPGSAGREQGNTIYF.

The CDR3 nucleotides are TGTGCCACCAGTGACCTAAATTTTCCCTATGGCTACACCTTC. As protein: CATSDLNFPYGYTF. This rearrangement joins TRBV24-1 to TRBJ1-2; D unresolved. In germline, CDR1 is KGHDR, CDR2 SFDVKD. V was pared by 4 bases and J by 4 bases, with 12 bases between. This CDR3 has 14 residues.

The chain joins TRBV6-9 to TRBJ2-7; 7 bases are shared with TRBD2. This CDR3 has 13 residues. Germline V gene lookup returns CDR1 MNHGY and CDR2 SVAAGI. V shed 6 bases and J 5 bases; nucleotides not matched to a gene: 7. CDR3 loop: CASRAPAGDEQYF. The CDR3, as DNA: TGTGCCAGCAGGGCCCCTGCGGGGGACGAGCAGTACTTC.